The next 28 T cell receptor beta chains were all read from a single sample in a study of cytomegalovirus exposure and HLA in healthy donors. Both 60 Vbeta primers and 13 Jbeta primers went into the PCR. Clones were sequenced by immunoSEQ multiplex PCR, and TCRdb holds only the in-frame ones, with some missing. The data hold about 140,000 clones, with 60% to 80% observed a single time. The specimen sequenced was PBMCs. The receptors here all came from a female donor in good health and CMV-seronegative.

This chain connects TRBV10-3 to TRBJ2-7, with D tentatively TRBD1 (6 bases). CDR3 length: 15 amino acids. Per the germline V gene, CDR1 is ENHRY and CDR2 is SYGVKD. V lost 10 bases and J lost 3, with 22 bases in between. The CDR3 nucleotides read TGTGCCAGTTGCGACAGGACAACCCATAACTACGAGCAGTACTTC. Translating it yields CASCDRTTHNYEQYF.

The DNA of the CDR3 is TGTGCCAGCAGTTACAACCCTAGCGGGATGGCCTACGAGCAGTACTTC. It translates to CASSYNPSGMAYEQYF. This chain joins TRBV6-5 and TRBJ2-7, with 9 bases lining up with TRBD2. J was trimmed by 2 bases and V by 2 bases; bases with no gene match: 7. The CDR3 is 16 residues long. Germline CDR1 MNHEY, CDR2 SVGAGI.

V is TRBV6-6 and J is TRBJ2-7; 7 positions match TRBD2. This CDR3 spans 14 amino acids. Germline V lookup: CDR1 MNHNY, CDR2 SVGAGI (reference sequence). V trimming: 8 bases; J trimming: 0 bases; junction bases outside the gene matches: 7. This CDR3 reads CASWGGISSYEQYF. In DNA form, the CDR3 reads TGTGCCAGCTGGGGGGGGATCAGCTCCTACGAGCAGTACTTC.

The V gene is TRBV30, the J gene TRBJ2-2; a weak D match, TRBD1 (7 bases). The CDR3 extends over 14 amino acids. Trimming left V 3 bases short and J 2 bases short, with 10 bases between. CDR1 is GTSNPN and CDR2 is SVGIG in the germline V gene (reference sequence). DNA for the CDR3: TGTGCCTGGAGCAGGGGGGATAACACCGGGGAGCTGTTTTTT. As protein: CAWSRGDNTGELFF.

For the CDR3, the DNA is TGTGCCAGCAGTTCTACCCCTACCCCCTCCTACGAGCAGTACTTC. Translated: CASSSTPTPSYEQYF. The J gene is TRBJ2-7, the V gene TRBV28; D remains ambiguous. The CDR3 length is 15 residues. With 4 bases removed from V and 0 bases from J, the gap between germline ends came to 13 bases. The germline CDR1 and CDR2 sequences are MDHEN and SYDVKM.

The chain links TRBV28 to TRBJ2-5, with D unresolved. The germline V gene has CDR1 MDHEN and CDR2 SYDVKM. V lost 6 bases, J lost 1 base, and 3 bases lay in between. The CDR3 has 11 amino acids. The chain's CDR3 is CASRSQETQYF. The CDR3 DNA is TGTGCCAGCAGGAGCCAAGAGACCCAGTACTTC.

The chain is built from TRBV16 and TRBJ2-6; D is ambiguous. Trimming shortened V by 4 bases and J by 0 bases, and 7 bases separated the two germline ends. The CDR3 totals 15 residues. The germline CDR1 and CDR2 sequences are KGHSY and FQNENV. The CDR3 DNA reads as TGTGCCAGCAGCCCCGAGAACTCTGGGGCCAACGTCCTGACTTTC. Its protein product is CASSPENSGANVLTF.

This chain uses TRBV27 with TRBJ2-1; 8 positions match TRBD2. The CDR3 runs 14 residues. The V and J ends lost 7 bases and 12 bases, in that order; junction bases with no gene match: 14. Germline CDR1 and CDR2: MNHEY and SMNVEV (reference sequence). CDR3 protein: CASMLGTSGGWQFF. Written as DNA, the CDR3 is TGTGCCAGCATGCTCGGGACTAGTGGGGGTTGGCAGTTCTTC.

J is TRBJ2-7 and V is TRBV5-8, with D unresolved. Per the germline V gene, CDR1 is SGHTS and CDR2 is YDEGEE. Trimming left V 5 bases short and J 4 bases short, with 10 bases between. This CDR3 contains 12 residues. The CDR3 region has the DNA TGTGCCAGCAGTCCGACACTTTACGAGCAGTACTTC. Translating gives CASSPTLYEQYF.

In this sample, this clone turned up once. This sequence joins TRBV7-9 and TRBJ1-2; 8 bases agree with TRBD1. Germline CDR1 and CDR2: SEHNR and FQNEAQ (reference sequence). The CDR3 is 15 amino acids. V was pared by 3 bases and J by 8 bases, with 11 bases of the junction left unmatched. In DNA form, the CDR3 reads TGTGCCAGCAGCTTGACAGGGGTCGCTCCCTACGGCTACACCTTC. Translation: CASSLTGVAPYGYTF.

The chain links TRBV30 to TRBJ1-1; D possibly corresponds to TRBD1 (6 bases). V was trimmed by 4 bases and J by 7 bases, leaving 19 bases between them. This CDR3 has 14 amino acids. The germline gives CDR1 GTSNPN, CDR2 SVGIG (reference sequence). The CDR3 DNA is TGTGCCTGGACACAGGGCAGCTTGCCCAGTGAAGCTTTCTTT. Translated: CAWTQGSLPSEAFF. The full variable domain, rest sourced from reference TRBV30 and TRBJ1-1, is SQTIHQWPATLVQPVGSPLSLECTVEGTSNPNLYWYRQAAGRGLQLLFYSVGIGQISSEVPQNLSASRPQDRQFILSSKKLLLSDSGFYLCAWTQGSLPSEAFFGQGTRLTVV.

The chain combines TRBV9 with TRBJ2-3; tentative D call: TRBD1 (6 bases). V lost 0 bases, J lost 2 bases, and 10 bases lay in between. This CDR3 has 15 amino acids. CDR1 and CDR2 from the germline V gene are SGDLS and YYNGEE. The CDR3 nucleotides read TGTGCCAGCAGCGTAGATGACAGGTTCACAGATACGCAGTATTTT. It is translated as CASSVDDRFTDTQYF. Based on the CDR3 plus reference TRBV9 and TRBJ2-3, the full variable domain is DSGVTQTPKHLITATGQRVTLRCSPRSGDLSVYWYQQSLDQGLQFLIQYYNGEERAKGNILERFSAQQFPDLHSELNLSSLELGDSALYFCASSVDDRFTDTQYFGPGTRLTVL.

The gene calls are TRBV13 and TRBJ2-7; D perhaps matches TRBD2 (5 bases). Trimming removed 6 bases at V and 0 bases at J, with 18 bases between. CDR3 length equals 16 residues. In germline, CDR1 is PRHDT, CDR2 FYEKMQ (reference sequence). In nucleotides, the CDR3 is TGTGCCAGCAGTCCAACTGTATTAGGAGGCTCCTACGAGCAGTACTTC. It translates to CASSPTVLGGSYEQYF. The whole variable domain, remainder taken from reference TRBV13 and TRBJ2-7, is AAGVIQSPRHLIKEKRETATLKCYPIPRHDTVYWYQQGPGQDPQFLISFYEKMQSDKGSIPDRFSAQQFSDYHSELNMSSLELGDSALYFCASSPTVLGGSYEQYFGPGTRLTVT.

This clone came up once. The chain couples TRBV7-9 to TRBJ1-2; possible D gene TRBD1, 6 bases. The V end lost 6 bases, the J end lost 7 bases, and 12 bases lay between the germline ends. CDR3 length: 12 residues. Germline CDR1 and CDR2: SEHNR and FQNEAQ (reference sequence). The CDR3 bases are TGTGCCAGCAGTTTACAGGGAAGTGGCTACACCTTC. Residues: CASSLQGSGYTF.

This chain uses TRBV9 with TRBJ2-7; TRBD2 aligns across 9 bases. The ends lost 0 bases at V and 0 bases at J; junction bases unmatched: 10. Germline CDR1 reads SGDLS; CDR2 reads YYNGEE. There are 18 residues in the CDR3. This CDR3 is CASSVGASGNRFSYEQYF. The CDR3 DNA follows: TGTGCCAGCAGCGTAGGAGCTAGCGGGAATCGATTCTCCTACGAGCAGTACTTC. Using reference TRBV9 and TRBJ2-7 for the parts outside the CDR3, the full variable domain is DSGVTQTPKHLITATGQRVTLRCSPRSGDLSVYWYQQSLDQGLQFLIQYYNGEERAKGNILERFSAQQFPDLHSELNLSSLELGDSALYFCASSVGASGNRFSYEQYFGPGTRLTVT.

The rearrangement links TRBV5-6 to TRBJ2-3, with TRBD1 identical over 9 bases. With V trimmed by 4 bases and J by 2 bases, 2 bases remained unmatched. This CDR3 has 14 residues. Germline values: CDR1 SGHDT, CDR2 YYEEEE. The CDR3 DNA follows: TGTGCCAGCAGCCGGACAGGGGTCACAGATACGCAGTATTTT. This gives the protein CASSRTGVTDTQYF.

This chain connects TRBV28 to TRBJ2-2; the D gene is possibly TRBD2 (5 bases). The V end was cut by 5 bases, the J end by 2 bases, with 21 bases between. In germline, CDR1 is MDHEN, CDR2 SYDVKM. The CDR3 covers 18 residues. CDR3 amino acids: CASSHMTMVEDNTGELFF. The CDR3 DNA reads TGTGCCAGCAGTCATATGACCATGGTGGAGGACAACACCGGGGAGCTGTTTTTT. Combining the CDR3 with reference TRBV28 and TRBJ2-2 gives the whole variable domain DVKVTQSSRYLVKRTGEKVFLECVQDMDHENMFWYRQDPGLGLRLIYFSYDVKMKEKGDIPEGYSVSREKKERFSLILESASTNQTSMYLCASSHMTMVEDNTGELFFGEGSRLTVL.

V and J are TRBV19 and TRBJ2-6; D may be TRBD2 (5 bases). Trimming pared 7 bases from V and 2 bases from J, leaving 12 bases between. The germline V gene has CDR1 LNHDA and CDR2 SQIVND (reference sequence). The CDR3 contains 15 residues. CDR3 amino acids: CASNLSGAGANVLTF. CDR3 nucleotide sequence: TGTGCCAGTAACCTCTCCGGGGCTGGGGCCAACGTCCTGACTTTC.

The chain uses TRBV10-1 and TRBJ2-1, with 9 bases that match TRBD2. The CDR3 loop spans 17 amino acids. Germline CDR1 is WNHNN and CDR2 is SYGVQD (reference sequence). With 0 bases clipped from V and 10 bases from J, the junction kept 13 bases outside the gene matches. The CDR3 coding sequence is TGCGCCAGCAGTGAGTCAGGTCTCGCGGGGGGGAAAGTAGAGCAGTTCTTC. Translated, it gives CASSESGLAGGKVEQFF.

The chain recombines TRBV4-1 with TRBJ2-1; tentative D call: TRBD1 (5 bases). The V end was cut by 1 base, the J end by 10 bases, with 11 bases between. This CDR3 is 13 amino acids long. Germline assignment: CDR1 MGHRA and CDR2 YSYEKL. The CDR3 region has the DNA TGCGCCAGCAGCCAAGTGGGCAGGGCAGAGCAGTTCTTC. This gives the protein CASSQVGRAEQFF.

This chain links TRBV7-9 with TRBJ2-7; TRBD2 might be the D (5 bases). Trimming cost V 3 bases and J 5 bases, with 17 bases left between them. Germline lookup yields CDR1 SEHNR and CDR2 FQNEAQ (reference sequence). The length of the CDR3 is 15 residues. CDR3 sequence reads: CASSFIPGNSHEQYF. The CDR3 DNA reads as TGTGCCAGCAGCTTCATCCCGGGGAATAGCCACGAGCAGTACTTC.

The rearrangement links TRBV28 to TRBJ1-5; D perhaps matches TRBD1 (5 bases). This CDR3 is 14 amino acids long. The V end was cut by 7 bases, the J end by 1 base, with 11 bases between. Germline V gene lookup returns CDR1 MDHEN and CDR2 SYDVKM. The CDR3 reads CASTPGGSNQPQHF. For the CDR3, the DNA is TGTGCCAGCACCCCGGGGGGAAGCAATCAGCCCCAGCATTTT.

This rearrangement joins TRBV5-1 to TRBJ1-2; no firm D call. The CDR3 extends over 14 amino acids. Germline V gene sequence: CDR1 SGHRS, CDR2 YFSETQ. Trimming took off 2 bases at V and 7 bases at J, with 15 bases between the two ends. CDR3 in amino acids: CASSFSEAIGGYTF. The CDR3, as DNA: TGCGCCAGCAGCTTTTCAGAGGCAATTGGTGGCTACACCTTC.

The sample holds a few counts of this clone. The chain couples TRBV6-5 to TRBJ2-1, with 9 bases aligning to TRBD1. CDR1 and CDR2 (germline): MNHEY, SVGAGI. The CDR3 has 15 amino acids. With 2 bases clipped from V and 9 bases from J, the junction kept 8 bases outside the gene matches. CDR3 in amino acids: CASSYPTDRGPEQFF. The CDR3 DNA is TGTGCCAGCAGTTACCCGACGGACAGGGGCCCTGAGCAGTTCTTC.

For the CDR3, the DNA is TGTGCCAGCAGCTTGACTAGCGGGGGGGCCGTCCAAGAGACCCAGTACTTC. This translates into CASSLTSGGAVQETQYF. The chain combines TRBV5-6 with TRBJ2-5, with TRBD2 matching 13 bases. In germline, CDR1 is SGHDT, CDR2 YYEEEE. Trimming cost V 1 base and J 1 base; bases outside gene matches: 4. This CDR3 spans 17 amino acids. Complete variable domain (other parts from reference TRBV5-6 and TRBJ2-5): DAGVTQSPTHLIKTRGQQVTLRCSPKSGHDTVSWYQQALGQGPQFIFQYYEEEERQRGNFPDRFSGHQFPNYSSELNVNALLLGDSALYLCASSLTSGGAVQETQYFGPGTRLLVL.

This chain connects TRBV28 to TRBJ2-7, with 7 bases lining up with TRBD1. Unmatched junction bases numbered 13, after V lost 5 bases and J lost 6 bases. CDR3 length equals 15 residues. Germline values: CDR1 MDHEN, CDR2 SYDVKM. DNA for the CDR3: TGTGCCAGCAGTCTAATGACAGGGCAGCCCTCCGAGCAGTACTTC. Its translation: CASSLMTGQPSEQYF.

J is TRBJ2-7 and V is TRBV5-1, with D possibly being TRBD1 (5 bases). The CDR3 contains 14 residues. Germline V CDR1 and CDR2: SGHRS, YFSETQ. The V end was cut by 0 bases, the J end by 2 bases, with 9 bases between. The CDR3 nucleotides are TGCGCCAGCAGCTTGGGGACAAACCCCTACGAGCAGTACTTC. This codes for CASSLGTNPYEQYF.

The J gene is TRBJ1-4, the V gene TRBV18, with 9 bases identical to TRBD1. The CDR3 extends over 14 amino acids. J was trimmed by 5 bases and V by 6 bases; bases with no gene match: 4. The V gene's germline CDR1 is KGHSH and CDR2 LQKENI. The CDR3 loop reads CASSPGTGNEKLFF. CDR3 in DNA: TGTGCCAGCTCCCCCGGGACAGGGAATGAAAAACTGTTTTTT.